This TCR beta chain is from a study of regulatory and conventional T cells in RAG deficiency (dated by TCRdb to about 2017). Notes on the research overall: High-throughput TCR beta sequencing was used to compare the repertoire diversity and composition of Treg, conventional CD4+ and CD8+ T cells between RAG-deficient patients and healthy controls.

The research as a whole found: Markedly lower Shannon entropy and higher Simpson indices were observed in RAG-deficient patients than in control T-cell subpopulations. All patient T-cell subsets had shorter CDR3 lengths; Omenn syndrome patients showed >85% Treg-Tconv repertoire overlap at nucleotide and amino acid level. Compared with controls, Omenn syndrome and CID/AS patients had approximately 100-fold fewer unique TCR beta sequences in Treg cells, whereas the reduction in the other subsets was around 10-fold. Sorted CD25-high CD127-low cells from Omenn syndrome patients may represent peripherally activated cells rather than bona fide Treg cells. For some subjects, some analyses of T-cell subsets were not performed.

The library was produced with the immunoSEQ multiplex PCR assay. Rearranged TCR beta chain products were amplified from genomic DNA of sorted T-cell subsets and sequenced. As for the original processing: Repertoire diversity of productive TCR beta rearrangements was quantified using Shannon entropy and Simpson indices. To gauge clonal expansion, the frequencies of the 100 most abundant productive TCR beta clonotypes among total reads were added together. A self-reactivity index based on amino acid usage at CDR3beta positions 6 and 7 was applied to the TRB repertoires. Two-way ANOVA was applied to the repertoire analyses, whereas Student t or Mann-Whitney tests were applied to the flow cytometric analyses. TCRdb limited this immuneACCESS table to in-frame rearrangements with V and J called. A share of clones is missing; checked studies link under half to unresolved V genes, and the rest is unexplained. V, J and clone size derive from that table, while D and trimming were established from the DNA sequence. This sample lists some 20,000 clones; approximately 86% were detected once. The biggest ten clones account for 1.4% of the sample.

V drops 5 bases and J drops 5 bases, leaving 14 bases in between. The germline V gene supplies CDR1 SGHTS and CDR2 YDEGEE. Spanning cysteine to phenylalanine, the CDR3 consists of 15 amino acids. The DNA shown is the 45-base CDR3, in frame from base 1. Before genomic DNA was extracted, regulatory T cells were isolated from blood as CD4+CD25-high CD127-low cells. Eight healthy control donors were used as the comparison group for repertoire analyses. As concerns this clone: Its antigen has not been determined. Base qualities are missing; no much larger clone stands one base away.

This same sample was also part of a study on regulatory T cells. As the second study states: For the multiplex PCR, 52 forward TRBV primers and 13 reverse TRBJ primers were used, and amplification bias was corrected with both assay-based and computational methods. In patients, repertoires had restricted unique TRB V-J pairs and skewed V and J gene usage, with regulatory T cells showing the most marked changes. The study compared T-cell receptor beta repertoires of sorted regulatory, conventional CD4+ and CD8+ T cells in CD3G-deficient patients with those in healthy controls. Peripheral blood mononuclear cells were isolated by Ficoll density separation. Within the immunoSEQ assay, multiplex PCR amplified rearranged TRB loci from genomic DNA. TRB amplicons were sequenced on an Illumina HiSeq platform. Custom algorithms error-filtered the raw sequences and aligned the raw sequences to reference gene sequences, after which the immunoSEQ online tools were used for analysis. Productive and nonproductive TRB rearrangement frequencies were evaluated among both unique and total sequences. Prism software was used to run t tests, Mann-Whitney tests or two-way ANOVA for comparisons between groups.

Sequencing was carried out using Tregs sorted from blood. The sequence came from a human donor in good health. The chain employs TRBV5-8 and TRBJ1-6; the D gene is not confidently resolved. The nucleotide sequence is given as TGTGCCAGCAGGGATAAAGGACGGCATAATTCACCCCTCCACTTT. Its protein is CASRDKGRHNSPLHF.